This entry lists 11 T cell receptor beta chains sequenced from one sample in a study of T cell responses to AZD1222 COVID-19 vaccine. TCRdb keeps only in-frame clones here, not all; method: immunoSEQ multiplex PCR. The repertoire holds some 200,000 clones, with around 94% as singletons. The material sequenced was peripheral blood, taken 28 days after the second dose of the MenACWY control vaccine. The receptors shown here come from an adult who received the MenACWY meningococcal vaccine as a control.

The V gene is TRBV7-9, the J gene TRBJ1-2; TRBD1 agrees at 7 bases. Germline values: CDR1 SEHNR, CDR2 FQNEAQ (reference sequence). The CDR3 totals 15 residues. V shed 6 bases and J 4 bases; nucleotides not matched to a gene: 11. Here the CDR3 reads CASSSPGTESYGYTF. The DNA of the CDR3 is TGTGCCAGCAGTTCTCCCGGGACAGAAAGCTATGGCTACACCTTC.

This clone has a single count. The rearrangement uses TRBV19 and TRBJ2-3; D is unclear. V was clipped by 8 bases and J by 0 bases, with 12 bases between them. Germline V gene sequence: CDR1 LNHDA, CDR2 SQIVND (reference sequence). This CDR3 contains 14 residues. The CDR3 protein is CASSKAPSTDTQYF. The CDR3 nucleotides are TGTGCCAGTTCTAAGGCTCCTAGCACAGATACGCAGTATTTT.

This chain links TRBV5-1 with TRBJ2-7; possible D gene TRBD1, 5 bases. Trimming cost V 4 bases and J 7 bases, with 18 bases left between them. The V gene's germline CDR1 is SGHRS and CDR2 YFSETQ. CDR3 length: 14 amino acids. In nucleotides, the CDR3 is TGCGCCAGCAGCCCTACGACAGACCAAAGGGAGCAGTACTTC. Amino acids: CASSPTTDQREQYF.

J is TRBJ1-2 and V is TRBV2, with D uncertain. The CDR3 contains 15 residues. V was cut by 2 bases and J by 8 bases, with 18 bases left in between. Per the germline V gene, CDR1 is SNHLY and CDR2 is FYNNEI. The CDR3 DNA is TGTGCCAGCAGTGAAACTCCAGAAGCTAGGAGCGGCTACACCTTC. Translating gives CASSETPEARSGYTF.

The chain employs TRBV11-2 and TRBJ2-7; D gene uncertain. The CDR3 sequence is 13 residues long. V was cut by 2 bases and J by 3 bases, with 8 bases left in between. Germline V gene data show CDR1 as SGHAT and CDR2 as FQNNGV. For the CDR3, the DNA is TGTGCCAGCAGCTTAACTACCGACTACGAGCAGTACTTC. The encoded protein is CASSLTTDYEQYF.

This clone was observed a single time. The chain uses TRBV4-3 and TRBJ1-2; 7 bases are a match to TRBD1. Germline V CDR1 and CDR2: LGHNA, YSLEER. The V segment lost 0 bases and the J segment 0 bases; nucleotides outside the gene matches: 7. This CDR3 contains 17 residues. CDR3 nucleotides: TGCGCCAGCAGCCAAGAATGGGCGGGACAGTCTAACTATGGCTACACCTTC. Amino acid sequence: CASSQEWAGQSNYGYTF.

The J gene is TRBJ1-1, the V gene TRBV5-4; D gene unclear. This CDR3 is 13 amino acids long. V was cut by 6 bases and J by 1 base, with 10 bases left in between. Germline lookup yields CDR1 SGHNT and CDR2 YYREEE (reference sequence). In DNA form, the CDR3 reads TGTGCCAGCACCATCGAAGAGAACACTGAAGCTTTCTTT. Amino acid sequence: CASTIEENTEAFF.

J is TRBJ2-7 and V is TRBV5-1; D is perhaps TRBD2 (5 bases). The CDR3 covers 16 residues. Germline V gene data show CDR1 as SGHRS and CDR2 as YFSETQ. Trimming left V 0 bases short and J 3 bases short, with 16 bases between. CDR3 loop: CASSLGDAWELYEQYF. The CDR3 DNA reads TGCGCCAGCAGCTTGGGGGATGCGTGGGAGCTCTACGAGCAGTACTTC. The full variable domain, rest sourced from reference TRBV5-1 and TRBJ2-7, is KAGVTQTPRYLIKTRGQQVTLSCSPISGHRSVSWYQQTPGQGLQFLFEYFSETQRNKGNFPGRFSGRQFSNSRSEMNVSTLELGDSALYLCASSLGDAWELYEQYFGPGTRLTVT.

This sequence joins TRBV27 and TRBJ1-2, with a tentative D call TRBD1 (6 bases). The CDR3 runs 15 residues. In germline, CDR1 is MNHEY, CDR2 SMNVEV (reference sequence). Trimming shortened V by 3 bases and J by 4 bases, and 15 bases separated the two germline ends. CDR3 loop: CASSLTGPGAYGYTF. The CDR3 bases are TGTGCCAGCAGTTTGACAGGACCGGGGGCCTATGGCTACACCTTC.

V gene TRBV28 combines with J gene TRBJ2-1; 9 positions match TRBD2. This CDR3 region has 18 residues. V dropped 1 base and J dropped 4; count of bases not matched to a gene: 11. The germline V gene encodes CDR1 MDHEN and CDR2 SYDVKM. As DNA, the CDR3 is TGTGCCAGCAGTTTATTCGGGCTAGCGGGGCCTCCTTACAATGAGCAGTTCTTC. Amino acid sequence: CASSLFGLAGPPYNEQFF.

This chain connects TRBV6-5 to TRBJ1-4, with a tentative D call TRBD1 (6 bases). V shed 5 bases and J shed 8 bases, with 12 bases lying between them. Germline V lookup: CDR1 MNHEY, CDR2 SVGAGI. The CDR3 consists of 13 residues. CDR3 amino acids: CASSRQGGEKLFF. CDR3 nucleotides: TGTGCCAGCAGTAGACAAGGGGGGGAAAAACTGTTTTTT.